This TCR beta chain was captured in a study of T cell clonotyping in hematopoietic cell transplantation. This clone was counted a few times. Its antigen is unknown. The V and J ends lost 3 bases and 7 bases respectively, with 19 bases between them. In germline, CDR1 is MDHEN, CDR2 SYDVKM. The length of the CDR3 is 16 residues. Measured with immunoSEQ multiplex PCR; TCRdb has only the in-frame clones, and not every one. Of some 5,100 clones in the sample, 77% were seen once. Study results and limitations: At the given depth, recipient repertoires were over 95% de novo clonotypes. Broader posttransplant TCR repertoire diversity was predicted by graft donor and pretransplant recipient Inverse Simpson Index values. Cells were unsorted, so CD4 and CD8 contributions were not separated.

Sequencing used PBMCs, obtained 100 days after allogeneic stem cell transplant. The chain has TRBV28 and TRBJ1-5; possible D gene TRBD1, 5 bases. The receptor was derived from a male patient aged 50 to 59 who had an allogeneic stem cell transplant from an unrelated donor, so the T cells may come from the graft donor. Some clones in this sample may be carry-over from other donors' samples. The CDR3 loop reads CASSFGQGIWGQPQHF. As DNA, the CDR3 is TGTGCCAGCAGTTTTGGGCAGGGTATCTGGGGACAGCCCCAGCATTTT. Based on the CDR3 plus reference TRBV28 and TRBJ1-5, the full variable domain is DVKVTQSSRYLVKRTGEKVFLECVQDMDHENMFWYRQDPGLGLRLIYFSYDVKMKEKGDIPEGYSVSREKKERFSLILESASTNQTSMYLCASSFGQGIWGQPQHFGDGTRLSIL.